This T cell receptor beta chain was sequenced during a study of T cell responses to AZD1222 COVID-19 vaccine. Overall study context: Pooled in the analysis were second doses at about 4 or about 12 weeks.

CDR3 length: 12 amino acids. V lost 2 bases, J lost 7 bases, and 9 bases lay in between. The germline CDR1 and CDR2 sequences are SGHAT and FQDESV (reference sequence). Of note for this clone: The antigen is undetermined.

Data came from immunoSEQ multiplex PCR; TCRdb stores just in-frame clones and leaves some out. The sample shows roughly 120,000 clones, about 87% of them seen only once. General study findings and limits: The donors showed a predominance of white British ancestry and of females, with possible underestimation of clonal diversity. Seropositivity was recorded at baseline in only a handful of AZD1222 recipients.

Sequencing used peripheral blood, obtained on day 0 of AZD1222 vaccination. This clonotype originated in an adult in good health. This chain uses TRBV11-1 with TRBJ2-7; D not resolved. The CDR3 here is CASSLRAEEQYF. The CDR3 bases are TGTGCCAGCAGCTTACGGGCAGAAGAGCAGTACTTC.